The T cell receptor beta chain under discussion was sequenced for a study of blood T cell repertoires in COVID-19. Turning to the study itself: Acute and convalescent COVID-19 samples came from the United States, Italy and Spain. PBMCs, B-cell-depleted T cells, or T cells were the source of the cDNA or gDNA that made up the material.

Authors' processing steps: The assay estimated nucleated cells by amplifying reference gene primers. Measured with immunoSEQ multiplex PCR; TCRdb has only the in-frame clones, and not every one. V and J calls and clone size come straight from that table; D and trimming were deduced from the DNA. The sample has roughly 230,000 clones, around 80% seen once. The CDR3 totals 19 residues. This TCR was recovered from a man in his forties with acute or convalescent COVID-19. What was sequenced was peripheral blood. The chain combines TRBV21-1 with TRBJ2-4; TRBD2 reflects the table's D call only, with no check against the DNA. TRBV21-1 is reported as a pseudogene. CDR3 DNA: TGTGCCAGCAGCAAAGATTGGGCGTCTAGCGGGAATGTCAAAAACATTCAGTACTTC. Translated, it gives CASSKDWASSGNVKNIQYF.